The 5 T cell receptor beta chains listed next were all sequenced from one sample in a study of T cells after somatic rescue of genetic block. Sequenced by immunoSEQ multiplex PCR; TCRdb stores in-frame clones only, minus some. The sample holds tens of thousands of clones, about 87% seen once. The sample comprised peripheral blood mononuclear cells (PBMCs). The origin of the receptors is a woman aged 18-29 years.

The rearrangement links TRBV18 to TRBJ1-1; D gene ambiguous. The germline gives CDR1 KGHSH, CDR2 LQKENI. V lost 4 bases, J lost 3 bases, and 9 bases lay in between. This CDR3 contains 13 residues. This CDR3 is CASSLGGDTEAFF. CDR3 nucleotides: TGTGCCAGCTCACTAGGTGGGGACACTGAAGCTTTCTTT. The variable domain in full, completed from reference TRBV18 and TRBJ1-1, reads NAGVMQNPRHLVRRRGQEARLRCSPMKGHSHVYWYRQLPEEGLKFMVYLQKENIIDESGMPKERFSAEFPKEGPSILRIQQVVRGDSAAYFCASSLGGDTEAFFGQGTRLTVV.

Comment on this clone: The same CDR3 is also encoded by other DNA sequences in this sample. The rearrangement joins TRBV28 to TRBJ2-6, with a possible D match to TRBD2 (5 bases). The V end was cut by 7 bases, the J end by 0 bases, with 10 bases between. Germline assignment: CDR1 MDHEN and CDR2 SYDVKM. The CDR3 is made up of 15 amino acids. The chain's CDR3 is CASTRGSSGANVLTF. As DNA, the CDR3 is TGTGCCAGCACCCGGGGTAGCTCTGGGGCCAACGTCCTGACTTTC.

The V and J genes are TRBV28 and TRBJ1-2; D is undetermined. Germline V gives CDR1 MDHEN, CDR2 SYDVKM. Trimming left V 4 bases short and J 4 bases short, with 13 bases between. The CDR3 is 14 residues long. CDR3 amino acids: CASSSPARAYGYTF. CDR3 DNA: TGTGCCAGCAGTTCCCCCGCGAGGGCCTATGGCTACACCTTC.

The V and J genes are TRBV2 and TRBJ2-7; 10 bases align to TRBD2. The CDR3 runs to 16 residues. Germline V gene data show CDR1 as SNHLY and CDR2 as FYNNEI. V dropped 1 base and J dropped 4; count of bases not matched to a gene: 7. The CDR3 reads CASSEGLAGVWYEQYF. The CDR3 nucleotides read TGTGCCAGCAGTGAAGGGCTAGCGGGAGTGTGGTACGAGCAGTACTTC.

V usage is TRBV7-3 and J usage is TRBJ2-1; 11 bases map to TRBD2. Germline CDR1 SGHTA, CDR2 FQGTGA. The CDR3 spans 22 residues. Trimming removed 2 bases from V and 4 bases from J; junction bases left unmatched: 22. CDR3 protein: CASSLYRPSPHLAGGRYNEQFF. The CDR3 region has the DNA TGTGCCAGCAGCTTATATCGGCCCTCCCCACATCTAGCGGGAGGAAGGTACAATGAGCAGTTCTTC.